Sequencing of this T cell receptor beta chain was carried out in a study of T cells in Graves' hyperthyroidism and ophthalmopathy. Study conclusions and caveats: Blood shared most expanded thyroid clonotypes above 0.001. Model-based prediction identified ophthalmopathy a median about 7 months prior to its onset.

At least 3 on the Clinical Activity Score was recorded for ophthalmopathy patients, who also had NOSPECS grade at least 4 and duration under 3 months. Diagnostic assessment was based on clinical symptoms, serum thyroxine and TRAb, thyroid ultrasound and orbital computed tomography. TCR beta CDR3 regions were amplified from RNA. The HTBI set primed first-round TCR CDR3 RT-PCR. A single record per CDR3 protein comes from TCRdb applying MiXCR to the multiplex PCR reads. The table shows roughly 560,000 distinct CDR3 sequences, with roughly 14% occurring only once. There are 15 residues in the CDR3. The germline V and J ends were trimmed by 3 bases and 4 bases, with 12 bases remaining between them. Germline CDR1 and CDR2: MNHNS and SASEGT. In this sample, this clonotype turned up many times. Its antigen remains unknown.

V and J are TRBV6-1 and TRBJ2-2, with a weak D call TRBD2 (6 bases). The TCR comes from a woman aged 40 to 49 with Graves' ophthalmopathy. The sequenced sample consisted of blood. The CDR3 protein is CASSEGGILTGELFF. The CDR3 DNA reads TGTGCCAGCAGTGAGGGGGGAATACTCACCGGGGAGCTGTTTTTT.